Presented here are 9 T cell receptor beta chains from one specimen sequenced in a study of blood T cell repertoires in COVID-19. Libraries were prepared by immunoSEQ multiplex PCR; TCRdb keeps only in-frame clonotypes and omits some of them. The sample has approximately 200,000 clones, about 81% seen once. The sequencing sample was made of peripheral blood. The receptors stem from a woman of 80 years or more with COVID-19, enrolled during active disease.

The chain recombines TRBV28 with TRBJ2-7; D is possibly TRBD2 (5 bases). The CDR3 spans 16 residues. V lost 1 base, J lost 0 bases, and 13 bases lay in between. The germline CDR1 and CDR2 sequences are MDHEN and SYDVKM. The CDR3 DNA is TGTGCCAGCAGTTTATTTGGCGGGTCGAGCTCCTACGAGCAGTACTTC. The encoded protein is CASSLFGGSSSYEQYF.

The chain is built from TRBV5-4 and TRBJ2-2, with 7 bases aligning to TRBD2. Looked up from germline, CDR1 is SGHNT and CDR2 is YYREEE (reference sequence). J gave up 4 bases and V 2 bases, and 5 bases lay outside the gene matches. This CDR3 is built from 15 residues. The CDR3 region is CASSLGSGPTGELFF. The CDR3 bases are TGTGCCAGCAGCTTAGGTAGCGGGCCCACCGGGGAGCTGTTTTTT.

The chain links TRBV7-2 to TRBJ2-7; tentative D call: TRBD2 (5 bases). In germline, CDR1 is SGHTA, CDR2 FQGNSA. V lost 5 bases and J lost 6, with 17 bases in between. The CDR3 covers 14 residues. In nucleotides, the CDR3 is TGTGCCAGCAGCCCTCGGTCTCTCCGGGGCGAGCAGTACTTC. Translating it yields CASSPRSLRGEQYF.

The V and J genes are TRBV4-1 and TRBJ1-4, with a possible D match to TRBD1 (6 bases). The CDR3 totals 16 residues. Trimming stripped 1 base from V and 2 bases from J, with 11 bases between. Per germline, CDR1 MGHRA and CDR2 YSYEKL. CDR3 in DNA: TGCGCCAGCAGCCAAGGTCGGACAGTTACTAATGAAAAACTGTTTTTT. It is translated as CASSQGRTVTNEKLFF.

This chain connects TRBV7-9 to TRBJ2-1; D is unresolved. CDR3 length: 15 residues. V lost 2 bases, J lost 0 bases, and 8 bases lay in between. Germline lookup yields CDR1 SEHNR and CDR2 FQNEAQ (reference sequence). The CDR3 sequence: CASSLLSSSYNEQFF. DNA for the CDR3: TGTGCCAGCAGCTTACTCTCCAGCTCCTACAATGAGCAGTTCTTC.

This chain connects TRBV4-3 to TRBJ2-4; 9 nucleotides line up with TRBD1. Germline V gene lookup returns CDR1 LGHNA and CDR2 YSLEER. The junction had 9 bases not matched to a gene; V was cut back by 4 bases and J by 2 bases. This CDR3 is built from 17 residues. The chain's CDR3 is CASSRGTGRGTKNIQYF. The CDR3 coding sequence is TGCGCCAGCAGCCGAGGGACAGGGCGGGGGACCAAAAACATTCAGTACTTC.

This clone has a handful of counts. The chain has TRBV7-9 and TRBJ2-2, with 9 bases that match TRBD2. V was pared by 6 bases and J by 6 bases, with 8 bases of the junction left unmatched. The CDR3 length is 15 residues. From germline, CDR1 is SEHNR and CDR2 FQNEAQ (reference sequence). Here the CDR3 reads CASRPGTSYPGELFF. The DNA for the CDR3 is TGTGCCAGCAGACCCGGGACTAGCTACCCCGGGGAGCTGTTTTTT.

The CDR3 nucleotides read TGTGCCAGCAGCGTAGGTCTGGGACTAACGATATACGAGCAGTACTTC. Translated: CASSVGLGLTIYEQYF. The V and J genes are TRBV9 and TRBJ2-7, with 7 bases matching TRBD2. Trimming cost V 0 bases and J 4 bases; bases outside gene matches: 10. The CDR3 contains 16 residues. Germline V CDR1 and CDR2: SGDLS, YYNGEE.

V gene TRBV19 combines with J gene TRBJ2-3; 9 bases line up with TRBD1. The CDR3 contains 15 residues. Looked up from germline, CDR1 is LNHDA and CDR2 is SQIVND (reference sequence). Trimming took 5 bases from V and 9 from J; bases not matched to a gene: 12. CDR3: CASSQGLQGQGTQYF. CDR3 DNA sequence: TGTGCCAGTAGTCAAGGCCTCCAGGGACAGGGAACGCAGTATTTT.